The sequence of this T cell receptor beta chain was determined in a study of blood T cells in healthy people across ages. The CDR3 sequence is 13 residues long. Trimming took off 6 bases at V and 5 bases at J, with 14 bases between the two ends. CDR1 and CDR2 from the germline V gene are ENHRY and SYGVKD. Alongside a J-beta primer mix, a sample-barcoded 5' primer served in a second PCR lasting 7 to 11 cycles. TCRdb re-analysed the 5' RACE reads in MiXCR, keeping a single row per CDR3 protein. The sample has hundreds of thousands of distinct CDR3 sequences; 49% are singletons. The sample was blood. This clonotype was sampled from a woman aged 60-75 years in good health. The genes are TRBV10-3 and TRBJ2-7; possibly TRBD2 for D (7 bases). The DNA for the CDR3 is TGTGCCATCAGACGAGGGGGGGCGAACGAGCAGTACTTC. Translating it yields CAIRRGGANEQYF.